Listed below are T cell receptor beta chains from one sample, sequenced in a study of T-cell reconstitution after alpha-beta-depleted transplantation in children. MiXCR, run by TCRdb on the PCR reads, gives a single entry per CDR3 protein. The top ten hold approximately 28% of the sample, which has approximately 430,000 distinct CDR3 sequences, under 20% seen once. The sequenced sample was PBMCs, mostly from graft donor cells, obtained 360 days after TCRalphabeta/CD19-depleted stem cell transplant. These receptors were taken from a boy in the first two years of life who had a stem cell transplant for Wiskott-Aldrich syndrome, so the T cells may come from the graft donor. CDR3s include the opening cysteine and the closing phenylalanine or tryptophan. Fields, in order: D gene, J gene, clone size, V gene, CDR3 DNA, CDR3 protein. D genes are given only for firm matches. Only some rows state a clone size, as once, few, many or a class for expanded clones.

TRBD1	TRBJ1-6	few	TRBV9	TGTGCCAGCAGCCCTGGGACAGGGGGTTCACCCCTCCACTTT	CASSPGTGGSPLHF
TRBD2	TRBJ2-7	few	TRBV5-6	TGTGCCAGCAGTCGTGGGACTAGCGGGCTATACGAGCAGTACTTC	CASSRGTSGLYEQYF
NA	TRBJ1-1	few	TRBV5-1	TGCGCCAGCAGCCCCGTCGGGGAACTACTGAACACTGAAGCTTTCTTT	CASSPVGELLNTEAFF
TRBD2	TRBJ2-1	few	TRBV5-6	TGTGCCAGCAGAATAGCGGGGGGGCCGTGTAATGAGCAGTTCTTC	CASRIAGGPCNEQFF
TRBD2	TRBJ2-3	NA	TRBV28	TGTGCCAGCAGTTTATTCGACTCCGGGACTAGCGATGGTAGGCAGTATTTT	CASSLFDSGTSDGRQYF
NA	TRBJ2-1	few	TRBV29-1	TGCAGCGCAGCCCGCACAGGGGGGGGATACAATGAGCAGTTCTTC	CSAARTGGGYNEQFF
TRBD1	TRBJ1-3	few	TRBV10-2	TGCGCCAGCAGTGAGTCGCGAACAGGGGGCGGTAAGGCTGGAAACACCATATATTTT	CASSESRTGGGKAGNTIYF
NA	TRBJ2-7	many	TRBV20-1	TGCAGTGCGGGGGCGGGCGAGCAGTACTTC	CSAGAGEQYF
NA	TRBJ2-1	NA	TRBV10-3	TGTGCCATCAGGCATAGCGGTCATGAGCAGTTCTTC	CAIRHSGHEQFF
NA	TRBJ2-7	NA	TRBV12-3/TRBV12-4	TGTGCCAGCAGTTTAGGGCCGAGGAGGCAGCTCTACGAGCAGTACTTC	CASSLGPRRQLYEQYF
TRBD2	TRBJ2-5	few	TRBV11-3	TGTGCCAGCAGCCCCCGGGTAGCGGGAGGACGAGAGACCCAGTACTTC	CASSPRVAGGRETQYF
NA	TRBJ2-2	NA	TRBV10-3	TGTGCCATCAGTGCCGGGACACTTTTCCGTCAGAACACCGGGGAGCTGTTTTTT	CAISAGTLFRQNTGELFF
NA	TRBJ2-2	few	TRBV11-2	TGTGCCAGCAGCAAACGGACCCTACAGGGGGAGCTGTTTTTT	CASSKRTLQGELFF
NA	TRBJ2-1	few	TRBV20-1	TGCAGTGCTAGAGGAACCTACAATGAGCAGTTCTTC	CSARGTYNEQFF
NA	TRBJ2-2	few	TRBV29-1	TGCAGCGCTGGGGCCCAGGGCTTAGCCGGGGAGCTGTTTTTT	CSAGAQGLAGELFF
NA	TRBJ1-4	many	TRBV20-1	TGCAGTGCTAGAGGGGGCAGGGAGAGAGAAAAACTGTTTTTT	CSARGGREREKLFF
NA	TRBJ2-3	many	TRBV10-3	TGTGCCATCAGTGGGATACACAGACCTAGCACAGATACGCAGTATTTT	CAISGIHRPSTDTQYF
TRBD1	TRBJ2-7	NA	TRBV12-3/TRBV12-4	TGTGCCAGCAGTTTCCCCGGGACAGGCCCCTACGAGCAGTACTTC	CASSFPGTGPYEQYF
NA	TRBJ2-5	many	TRBV7-9	TGTGCCAGCAGCTTAGTTAGGTACCAAGAGACCCAGTACTTC	CASSLVRYQETQYF
TRBD1	TRBJ1-1	NA	TRBV29-1	TGCAGCGTTTGGGACAGGGGATGGACTGAAGCTTTCTTT	CSVWDRGWTEAFF
NA	TRBJ2-1	few	TRBV24-1	TGTGCCACCAGTGATTCGTGGACGGAGTACAATGAGCAGTTCTTC	CATSDSWTEYNEQFF
NA	TRBJ2-7	NA	TRBV5-1	TGCGCCAGCAGGCGGGTCGAGCAGTACTTC	CASRRVEQYF
NA	TRBJ2-3	NA	TRBV7-9	TGTGCCAGCAGCAAAGACCGGGATAAATCAGATACGCAGTATTTT	CASSKDRDKSDTQYF
NA	TRBJ2-5	few	TRBV4-1	TGCGCCAGCAGCCAAGGACTGATGGAGACCCAGTACTTC	CASSQGLMETQYF
NA	TRBJ2-1	NA	TRBV10-3	TGTGCCATCAGACCAGGGAGCGATGAGCAGTTCTTC	CAIRPGSDEQFF
NA	TRBJ2-5	NA	TRBV6-5	TGTGCCAGCAGTTACTCGGGCTTCCGTGAGACCCAGTACTTC	CASSYSGFRETQYF
NA	TRBJ2-1	NA	TRBV3-1	TGTGCCAGCAGTCATCACCCCCGGGGGGCTGGAGATGAGCAGTTCTTC	CASSHHPRGAGDEQFF
TRBD2	TRBJ2-5	NA	TRBV18	TGTGCCAGCTCACCAGCGGGAGGGGAGACCCAGTACTTC	CASSPAGGETQYF
NA	TRBJ2-7	NA	TRBV27	TGTGCCAGCAGTTTAGAACAGGGAAACTACGAGCAGTACTTC	CASSLEQGNYEQYF
NA	TRBJ2-1	NA	TRBV18	TGTGCCAGCTCACCAAACCGGGACTTGAACAATGAGCAGTTCTTC	CASSPNRDLNNEQFF
NA	TRBJ2-1	NA	TRBV28	TGTGCCAGCACCGTTTCTATCGGGGTGGGTGAGCAGTTCTTC	CASTVSIGVGEQFF